Detailed here is one T cell receptor beta chain. This clone appeared a few times. Its recognized antigen is unknown. The sample holds no much larger clone one base away, and base qualities are not on file. The CDR3 runs 16 amino acids, cysteine and phenylalanine included. Of all the DNA, just the CDR3 is kept, 48 bases in frame from base 1. Here V drops 5 bases and J drops 7 bases, and the junction holds 12 bases not matched to any gene. CDR1 and CDR2 are drawn from the germline V gene: SGHVS, FNYEAQ. This specimen comes from a study of cytomegalovirus exposure and HLA in healthy donors (dated by TCRdb to about 2017). For the wider study: An earlier analysis of some 620 of the donors reported about 280 Gb of sequence data and 117 million unique TCR beta sequences obtained from approximately 180 million T cells. An early release that covered fewer than 750 HLA-typed donors contained approximately 290 gigabases of sequencing data and tens of millions of unique TCR sequences. The genetic ancestry cluster associated with self-reported Caucasian donors included over 80% of the roughly 380 genotyped donors. The study was designed to test whether signatures of past pathogen exposure could be identified by cataloging public T cell receptors. The study profiled the T cell repertoires of approximately 700 subjects by immunosequencing and related them to cytomegalovirus serostatus. A separate validation cohort of 90 to 150 different subjects was used in addition to the approximately 700-subject first cohort. High-throughput TCR immunosequencing, statistical association of individual TCRs with disease status, and machine learning were combined to predict cytomegalovirus infection status. In a later analysis, previously published TCR beta repertoires from 500 to 750 donors were re-analyzed and high-resolution HLA genotyping was added so that TCR occurrence patterns could be studied. The later analysis used no new phenotypic data to find candidate immune exposures, relying instead on TCR beta sequences and their occurrence across donors. An earlier analysis of several hundred of the donors used high-throughput TCR beta sequencing to judge whether each TCR beta V gene segment behaved as functional or pseudogenic. Alongside the repertoire data, information on donor age, sex, ethnicity and CMV serostatus was compiled. A later genetic analysis took genome-wide SNP genotypes for 398 of the 666 donors and used that subset as a discovery cohort. All discovery cohort repertoires had been generated using a single sequencing platform. HLA typing covered class I and class II loci at four-digit resolution. The number of typed donors differed by locus: roughly 629-630 for A, B, C, DRB1 and DQB1; about 520 for DQA1; about 600 for DPA1; and 450 to 480 for DPB1. Because of strong linkage in the cohort, roughly five DR-DQ haplotypes were treated as single units for association and clustering. Across 398 genotyped donors of the cohort, an average of about 200,000 unique TCR beta nucleotide sequences per donor were sequenced, and roughly a sixth of those sequences were non-productive. Summary of the overall study and its limitations: Most CMV-associated TCR beta chains appeared to be HLA-restricted in a later analysis, and the HLA associations seemed to be driven largely by CMV exposure. In an earlier analysis of 450 to 750 of the donors, most TCR beta V segments appeared in productive rearrangements about 87% or about 30% of the time, broadly matching IMGT annotations. CMV serostatus was the only immune exposure information available for the cohort. A few of the identified cytomegalovirus-associated TCR beta chains were confirmed in vitro to be specific for cytomegalovirus antigens. Because counts were too low, seventeen rarely observed V segments, including chromosome 9 orphons, were left out of the earlier analysis of 500 to 650 of the donors. In a later analysis, the rate of TCR association differed among HLA loci, with DRB1 alleles having the most associated TCRs and HLA-C alleles having the fewest. A cluster of highly shared sequence variants was judged likely to be a technical artifact of the sequencing pipeline. The classifier was reported to diagnose cytomegalovirus status with high specificity and sensitivity in both the original cohort and the validation cohort. A later genetic analysis associated a missense DCLRE1C variant with V-gene and J-gene trimming of TCR beta chains, and an independent cohort replicated the association. A later analysis associated 15,000 or so TCR beta sequences with specific HLA alleles at a false discovery rate of 0.05. A total of about 180 TCR beta chains were listed by the study as associated with cytomegalovirus. When HLA alleles, especially DR and DQ, strongly co-occurred, TCR associations were difficult to assign to individual alleles. A further reported finding was that TCR beta sequences accurately predicted the HLA-A and HLA-B alleles for most subjects in the first cohort. The authors suggested that the approach could potentially be extended to other disease states and immunological phenotypes. Most TCR sequences were seen in very few donors, while some public TCRs were found in many individuals. Because the 87-base-pair reads could not distinguish some IMGT-functional V segments, including TRBV6-2 and TRBV6-3, those segments were excluded. According to a later analysis, parvovirus B19, influenza, CMV and Epstein-Barr virus appeared linked to several top co-occurrence clusters. Because HLA typing was unavailable for some donors at each locus, only the typed subset was used in association tests. Linkage disequilibrium might explain the correlated functional status among segregating V segments, but an unknown experimental factor could not be excluded. In a later analysis, HLA-associated TCR beta chains showed more clonal expansion and lower generation probabilities than non-associated chains that were equally common. Only TCR beta chains were sequenced in this cohort, and the absence of alpha or paired-chain data limited detectable features. Compared with the 666-donor mean, donors in an Asian-associated ancestry cluster had fewer N-insertions in productive TCRs, according to a later genetic analysis. Sequencing depth was assumed to be roughly uniform across donors in the presence/absence analyses, though that assumption may not hold.

Library method: the immunoSEQ multiplex PCR assay. For the multiplex PCR, a mixture combining 60 forward primers for TCR Vbeta segments and 13 reverse primers for TCR Jbeta segments was used. Amplification of the CDR3 region of rearranged TCR beta genes was performed with a multiplex PCR assay on genomic DNA. The amplified TCR beta libraries were sequenced on the Illumina HiSeq System as 87-base-pair reads. Per the original workflow: In a later analysis, tens of millions of unique TCR beta chains were counted across the approximately 640 repertoires, and roughly 11 million of these chains were shared by at least two donors. Raw reads were error-corrected and collapsed into unique sequences by a nearest-neighbor algorithm in which closely related sequences were merged to remove PCR and sequencing errors. To assign V, D and J gene segments, CDR3 sequences were aligned to IMGT reference sequences. For a sequence to be retained, a match of at least six nucleotides was required to both a V gene segment and a J gene segment. Rearrangements were called productive when the CDR3 lacked stop codons and stayed in frame with V and J; all others were non-productive. Following IMGT convention, CDR3 was defined as the stretch from the second conserved V-encoded cysteine up to the conserved J-encoded phenylalanine. The earlier analysis of about 610 of the donors excluded any sequence lacking an unambiguous match to a single V gene segment. In an earlier analysis of 587 of the donors, a V segment was called functional when productive rearrangements were above 56.7%, and segregating when the standard deviation between donors exceeded 5%. A statistical classification framework was built to diagnose cytomegalovirus status from the catalog of TCR beta chain sequences. A later analysis assigned V and J genes by comparing TCR nucleotide sequences with IMGT/GENE-DB human TR gene sequences. The TCRdist pipeline was used in a later analysis to assign CDR3 sequences and most-parsimonious VDJ recombination scenarios. In a later analysis, each TCR beta chain was defined by its CDR3 amino acid sequence together with its V-gene family, and reads without a unique V-gene family were excluded. A later analysis removed roughly 590 highly shared, low-generation-probability nucleotide sequences to deal with suspected cross-contamination and a sequencing artifact. A later analysis calculated a clonal expansion index for each public chain from normalized within-repertoire ranks of inferred template counts. Generation probabilities in a later analysis came from a VDJ recombination model fitted to out-of-frame rearrangements, and those results were checked against IGoR. In a later analysis, TCR-TCR, TCR-HLA and TCR-CMV co-occurrence was scored with hypergeometric tests, and a repertoire-size bias correction was applied to TCR pairs. A later analysis estimated false discovery rates by permuting HLA or CMV assignments 20 times. In a later analysis, co-occurring TCRs were grouped using DBSCAN, with TCRdist sequence similarity added in when clustering inside HLA-allele-positive subsets. For co-occurrence clustering, repertoires with fewer than 30,000 or more than 120,000 public chains were excluded, along with a handful of repertoires with anomalous nucleotide sharing. What TCRdb holds here is the immuneACCESS table cut down to in-frame rearrangements. Part of the clones is not present; checked against another copy, under half of the missing clones reflect an unresolved V gene, and the others are unexplained. V, J and clone size are taken as reported in that table, and D and trimming were inferred from the DNA itself. The sample data list fewer than 200,000 clones, and over 60% of these were observed just once. The top ten constitute approximately 3% of the sample.

The cohort was made up of about 670 healthy bone marrow donors. Cohort members were all nominally healthy when sampled, although unrecorded immune exposures were likely present. The donor was CMV seronegative and was included in the group of approximately 350 seronegative cohort members. Every donor gave a peripheral blood sample, and the peripheral blood mononuclear cells from that sample were used for TCR beta sequencing. Genomic DNA was extracted from the blood cell samples with the Qiagen DNeasy Blood Extraction Kit. The sequencing input was PBMCs. The TCR was taken from a woman younger than 45 in good health and CMV-seronegative. The receptor chain draws on TRBV7-6 and TRBJ1-4, and TRBD1 matches 8 of the central bases. The nucleotides read TGTGCCAGCAGCCTCCTCCGGACAGGGAGGCTTGAAAAACTGTTTTTT. It codes for CASSLLRTGRLEKLFF.